Each of the 5 T cell receptor beta chains below was sequenced from the same sample in a study of T-cell reconstitution after alpha-beta-depleted transplantation in children (dated by TCRdb to 2016 to 2017). Libraries were constructed by PCR. The instrument given in TCRdb is Illumina HiSeq 2500. TCR library preparation used molecular barcoding, with unique molecular identifiers applied to normalize quantification of the TCRbeta repertoire. TCRdb redid the processing of the public reads, applying fastp at Q25 and MiXCR, and retained in-frame beta chains. Duplicate CDR3 protein sequences are folded into a single record with the most common DNA and genes. A total of 200,000 to 300,000 distinct CDR3 sequences appear in this sample, approximately 12% of them only once. Over 2% of the sample is taken by the ten largest. The sample in question was PBMCs from the stem cell graft donor, obtained from the stem cell graft. Receptors were obtained from a human donor who donated a stem cell graft to a child with acute lymphoblastic leukemia.

Many counts were recorded for this clonotype. The chain links TRBV6-2 or TRBV6-3 to TRBJ1-4; D gene unclear. Germline CDR1 reads MNHEY; CDR2 reads SVGEGT. V gave up 8 bases and J gave up 5 bases, with 12 bases separating them. The CDR3 has 13 residues. CDR3 sequence reads: CASERGRNEKLFF. CDR3 DNA: TGTGCCAGCGAAAGAGGGCGAAATGAAAAACTGTTTTTT.

Only a few counts were recorded for this clonotype. A clone one base away is much larger, so this may be a read error. The genes are TRBV6-5 and TRBJ1-5; TRBD1 might be the D (5 bases). The CDR3 extends over 15 amino acids. Germline-derived CDR1 and CDR2 are MNHEY and SVGAGI. V lost 2 bases, J lost 2 bases, and 10 bases lay in between. CDR3: CASSYAREGNQPQHF. The CDR3 nucleotides are TGTGCCAGCAGTTACGCCAGGGAGGGCAATCAGCCCCAGCATTTT.

J is TRBJ1-1 and V is TRBV9; D remains unclear. The CDR3 covers 16 residues. Germline CDR1 reads SGDLS; CDR2 reads YYNGEE. Trimming removed 2 bases from V and 7 bases from J, with 21 bases in between. The CDR3 region is CASSVSDRGRLSEAFF. CDR3 in DNA: TGTGCCAGCAGCGTTTCGGACCGAGGGCGACTTAGTGAAGCTTTCTTT.

This clonotype appeared many times. The V call is TRBV12-5, the J call TRBJ2-7; a possible D gene is TRBD2 (6 bases). Germline V gene data show CDR1 as LGHNT and CDR2 as FRNRAP. The CDR3 spans 13 residues. The V and J ends lost 2 bases and 6 bases respectively, with 11 bases between them. This CDR3 reads CASGLSLGGEQYF. The CDR3 DNA sequence: TGTGCTAGTGGTTTGTCTCTGGGGGGCGAGCAGTACTTC.

This clonotype came up many times. The chain is built from TRBV5-1 and TRBJ2-5; no clear D gene. Trimming removed 4 bases at V and 1 base at J, with 17 bases between. There are 16 residues in the CDR3. Germline V gives CDR1 SGHRS, CDR2 YFSETQ. The CDR3: CASSAGPAGSQETQYF. The CDR3 DNA is TGCGCCAGCAGCGCAGGACCCGCCGGATCCCAAGAGACCCAGTACTTC.